This record concerns one T cell receptor beta chain sequence. The data belong to a study of blood T cell repertoires in COVID-19. The assay was immunoSEQ multiplex PCR, and TCRdb's table has in-frame clones only and misses some. The sample consists of about 210,000 clones, around 90% of them appearing once. Germline V gene data show CDR1 as MNHNS and CDR2 as SASEGT. V shed 5 bases, J shed 0 bases, and the junction held 1 base outside the gene matches. The CDR3 length is 14 residues. The sequenced sample was PBMCs or T cells enriched from blood (not recorded which). The J gene is TRBJ1-3, the V gene TRBV6-1, with 7 bases matching TRBD1. This sequence was found in a man younger than 35 with acute COVID-19. CDR3 amino acids: CASSWDSSGNTIYF. The CDR3 DNA is TGTGCCAGCAGTTGGGACAGCTCTGGAAACACCATATATTTT.